A single sample is the source of the 21 T cell receptor beta chains below, sequenced in a study of OX40 agonist ivuxolimab in advanced cancers. Assay used: immunoSEQ multiplex PCR; TCRdb lists only in-frame clones, some missing. The top ten clones hold around 4% of a sample with approximately 48,000 clones, over 70% of them seen once. Sequences were derived from CD4+ or CD8+ T cells sorted from blood, sampled in a trial of the OX40 agonist ivuxolimab. These TCRs come from an adult with an advanced solid tumor such as melanoma, head and neck, liver or kidney cancer.

This clone has just a few counts. This chain uses TRBV5-1 with TRBJ2-5; 11 bases agree with TRBD1. Germline V lookup: CDR1 SGHRS, CDR2 YFSETQ. The CDR3 extends over 17 amino acids. V lost 4 bases and J lost 1; bases outside the gene matches: 9. The CDR3 region is CASSRNPGQGVQETQYF. CDR3 DNA: TGCGCCAGCAGCCGGAACCCGGGACAGGGGGTCCAAGAGACCCAGTACTTC.

The rearrangement uses TRBV7-3 and TRBJ2-3; weak D call: TRBD2 (6 bases). Germline CDR1 reads SGHTA; CDR2 reads FQGTGA. The CDR3 is made up of 15 amino acids. Trimming left V 5 bases short and J 4 bases short, with 16 bases between. The CDR3 coding sequence is TGTGCCAGCAGCCCTGCAGGAGGGAGCGCAGATACGCAGTATTTT. Translation: CASSPAGGSADTQYF.

This clone was seen more than once but under ten times. CDR3 region: CATVNVWGANVLTF. In DNA form, the CDR3 reads TGTGCCACCGTGAATGTATGGGGGGCCAACGTCCTGACTTTC. The chain couples TRBV6-6 to TRBJ2-6, with unresolved D. CDR1 is MNHNY, CDR2 SVGAGI, per germline (reference sequence). Trimming pared 10 bases from V and 4 bases from J, leaving 14 bases between. The CDR3 length is 14 residues.

J is TRBJ2-5 and V is TRBV19; D remains ambiguous. Trimming left V 4 bases short and J 1 base short, with 7 bases between. Germline-derived CDR1 and CDR2 are LNHDA and SQIVND (reference sequence). The CDR3 length is 13 residues. CDR3 protein: CASSRASQETQYF. The CDR3 bases are TGTGCCAGTAGTAGAGCGTCCCAAGAGACCCAGTACTTC.

This chain links TRBV7-6 with TRBJ2-1; D gene unclear. With 5 bases removed from V and 0 bases from J, the gap between germline ends came to 11 bases. Germline CDR1 SGHVS, CDR2 FNYEAQ. The CDR3 runs to 15 residues. For the CDR3, the DNA is TGTGCCAGCAGCCCTAGGTCTCCCTCCTACAATGAGCAGTTCTTC. Amino acids: CASSPRSPSYNEQFF. The full variable domain, with the rest looked up from reference TRBV7-6 and TRBJ2-1, is GAGVSQSPRYKVTKRGQDVALRCDPISGHVSLYWYRQALGQGPEFLTYFNYEAQQDKSGLPNDRFSAERPEGSISTLTIQRTEQRDSAMYRCASSPRSPSYNEQFFGPGTRLTVL.

The gene calls are TRBV5-4 and TRBJ2-1; TRBD1 aligns across 8 bases. The CDR3 length is 14 residues. Germline V gives CDR1 SGHNT, CDR2 YYREEE (reference sequence). J gave up 5 bases and V 7 bases, and 8 bases lay outside the gene matches. The CDR3 reads CASLDRQGNNEQFF. DNA for the CDR3: TGTGCCAGCCTAGATAGACAGGGGAACAATGAGCAGTTCTTC.

The V call is TRBV29-1, the J call TRBJ2-7, with D perhaps assigned TRBD1 or TRBD2 (5 bases each). V shed 6 bases and J shed 0 bases, with 15 bases lying between them. This CDR3 is 14 amino acids long. Germline V gene data show CDR1 as SQVTM and CDR2 as ANQGSEA. CDR3 coding DNA: TGCAGCGTAGTTTACAGGAGGAGCTCCTACGAGCAGTACTTC. This sequence encodes CSVVYRRSSYEQYF.

The rearrangement uses TRBV9 and TRBJ2-1; D is ambiguous. Deletions cut 0 bases from V and 5 bases from J, with 12 bases between. Germline V gene lookup returns CDR1 SGDLS and CDR2 YYNGEE. The CDR3 extends over 15 amino acids. CDR3 residues: CASSVVGRTNNEQFF. Here the CDR3 DNA reads TGTGCCAGCAGCGTAGTAGGGCGGACGAACAATGAGCAGTTCTTC. Looking up the rest from reference TRBV9 and TRBJ2-1 gives the full variable domain: DSGVTQTPKHLITATGQRVTLRCSPRSGDLSVYWYQQSLDQGLQFLIQYYNGEERAKGNILERFSAQQFPDLHSELNLSSLELGDSALYFCASSVVGRTNNEQFFGPGTRLTVL.

This chain connects TRBV10-1 to TRBJ1-6; maybe TRBD1 (6 bases). V gave up 5 bases and J gave up 7 bases, with 12 bases separating them. Germline V gene sequence: CDR1 WNHNN, CDR2 SYGVQD (reference sequence). This CDR3 contains 14 residues. Written as DNA, the CDR3 is TGCGCCAGCAGTCAAGACAGGAAGAATTCACCCCTCCACTTT. As protein: CASSQDRKNSPLHF.

This clone appeared a single time. The J gene is TRBJ1-2, the V gene TRBV6-1, with 7 bases identical to TRBD1. Looked up from germline, CDR1 is MNHNS and CDR2 is SASEGT. The CDR3 is made up of 14 amino acids. Trimming cost V 4 bases and J 1 base; bases outside gene matches: 3. In DNA form, the CDR3 reads TGTGCCAGCAGTGGGAGACAGGGTAACTATGGCTACACCTTC. It codes for CASSGRQGNYGYTF.

The chain is built from TRBV30 and TRBJ1-2, with 7 bases that match TRBD1. The ends lost 0 bases at V and 0 bases at J; junction bases unmatched: 22. The CDR3 has 21 residues. From germline, CDR1 is GTSNPN and CDR2 SVGIG (reference sequence). The CDR3 DNA is TGTGCCTGGAGTGTAGAGTTTGTATTAGAGACAGGGCCGAAAACTAACTATGGCTACACCTTC. Amino acids: CAWSVEFVLETGPKTNYGYTF.

The chain joins TRBV4-2 to TRBJ2-5; D is ambiguous. Germline assignment: CDR1 LGHNA and CDR2 YNFKEQ. The CDR3 extends over 15 amino acids. Trimming removed 0 bases at V and 2 bases at J, with 10 bases between. The CDR3: CASSQDRASQETQYF. CDR3 nucleotide sequence: TGTGCCAGCAGCCAAGATCGGGCTAGTCAAGAGACCCAGTACTTC.

Note on this clone: Other nucleotide sequences from this sample produce the same CDR3. This chain joins TRBV7-7 and TRBJ2-7, with D perhaps being TRBD1 or TRBD2 (5 bases each). Germline assignment: CDR1 SSHAT and CDR2 FNYEAQ (reference sequence). Trimming cost V 2 bases and J 6 bases, with 14 bases left between them. This CDR3 spans 14 amino acids. CDR3 in DNA: TGTGCCAGCAGCTTAACCGGGACGAGCACCGAGCAGTACTTC. It encodes CASSLTGTSTEQYF.

In its sample, this clone was seen a few times. This chain joins TRBV4-1 and TRBJ2-1, with TRBD2 matching 7 bases. The V gene end was trimmed by 4 bases and the J gene end by 6 bases; junction bases not matched to a gene: 6. This CDR3 comprises 14 residues. Germline CDR1 reads MGHRA; CDR2 reads YSYEKL. The DNA of the CDR3 is TGCGCCAGCAGCCTGGCGGGACTATTCAATGAGCAGTTCTTC. Translating gives CASSLAGLFNEQFF.

This chain connects TRBV4-3 to TRBJ1-2; no clear D. This CDR3 comprises 14 residues. With 0 bases removed from V and 8 bases from J, the gap between germline ends came to 13 bases. Germline assignment: CDR1 LGHNA and CDR2 YSLEER. CDR3 sequence reads: CASSQETEGGGYTF. CDR3 in DNA: TGCGCCAGCAGCCAAGAAACGGAGGGTGGGGGCTACACCTTC.

This chain connects TRBV18 to TRBJ1-1; the match to TRBD1 covers 8 bases. The germline gives CDR1 KGHSH, CDR2 LQKENI. The trim removed 3 bases at V and 3 bases at J, leaving 6 bases unmatched. The CDR3 loop spans 15 amino acids. The CDR3 sequence: CASSPIPTGDTEAFF. DNA of the CDR3: TGTGCCAGCTCACCTATCCCGACAGGGGACACTGAAGCTTTCTTT.

The chain combines TRBV27 with TRBJ1-6; tentatively, D is TRBD1 (5 bases). Germline CDR1 MNHEY, CDR2 SMNVEV (reference sequence). Trimming pared 2 bases from V and 6 bases from J, leaving 8 bases between. The CDR3 spans 14 residues. The CDR3 here is CASSLAGSNSPLHF. As DNA, the CDR3 is TGTGCCAGCAGTTTAGCAGGGAGTAATTCACCCCTCCACTTT.

The J gene is TRBJ2-7, the V gene TRBV6-1, with D possibly matching TRBD2 (5 bases). Trimming shortened V by 11 bases and J by 0 bases, and 14 bases separated the two germline ends. This CDR3 comprises 13 residues. Germline V lookup: CDR1 MNHNS, CDR2 SASEGT. CDR3 amino acids: CASKDWRSYEQYF. The CDR3 DNA sequence: TGTGCCTCTAAGGACTGGCGCTCCTACGAGCAGTACTTC.

The chain uses TRBV15 and TRBJ2-7; 11 bases agree with TRBD2. Looked up from germline, CDR1 is LNHNV and CDR2 is YYDKDF (reference sequence). The CDR3 spans 16 residues. Trimming took 0 bases from V and 3 from J; bases not matched to a gene: 4. CDR3 nucleotides: TGTGCCACCAGCAGAGAACCTAGCGGGAGGCTCTACGAGCAGTACTTC. Translation: CATSREPSGRLYEQYF.

This sequence joins TRBV27 and TRBJ1-1; a weak D match, TRBD1 (5 bases). Between the trimmed V and J ends, which lost 4 bases and 12 bases, there was a span of 15 bases. Germline-derived CDR1 and CDR2 are MNHEY and SMNVEV (reference sequence). The CDR3 consists of 12 residues. The CDR3 DNA sequence: TGTGCCAGCAGTTCGACAGTGGGGGAATCTTTCTTT. It encodes CASSSTVGESFF.

This clone was seen a single time. V and J are TRBV5-1 and TRBJ2-7; TRBD2 aligns across 16 bases. CDR1 and CDR2 (germline): SGHRS, YFSETQ. V trimming: 3 bases; J trimming: 6 bases; junction bases outside the gene matches: 12. The CDR3 has 18 amino acids. The CDR3 here is CASSSPGTSGRAGGEQYF. The DNA of the CDR3 is TGCGCCAGCAGCTCTCCCGGGACTAGCGGGAGGGCGGGAGGCGAGCAGTACTTC.